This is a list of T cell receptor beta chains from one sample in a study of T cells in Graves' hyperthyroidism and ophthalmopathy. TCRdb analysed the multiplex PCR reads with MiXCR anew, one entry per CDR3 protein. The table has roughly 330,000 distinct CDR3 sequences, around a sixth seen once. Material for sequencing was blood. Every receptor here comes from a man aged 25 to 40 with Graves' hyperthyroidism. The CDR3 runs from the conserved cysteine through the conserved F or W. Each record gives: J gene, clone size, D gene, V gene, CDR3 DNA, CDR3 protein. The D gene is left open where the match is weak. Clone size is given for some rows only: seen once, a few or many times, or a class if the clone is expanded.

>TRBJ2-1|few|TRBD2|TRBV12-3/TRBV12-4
TGTGCCAGCAGTCACACTAGCGGGACTCACAAGAAGCAGTTCTTC
CASSHTSGTHKKQFF
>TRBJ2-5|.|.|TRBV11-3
TGTGCCAGCAGCGCGGGGTCTGGGGACAAAGAGACCCAGTACTTC
CASSAGSGDKETQYF
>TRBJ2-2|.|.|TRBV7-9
TGTGCCAGCGTGGGCAGGGCCGGGGAGCTGTTTTTT
CASVGRAGELFF
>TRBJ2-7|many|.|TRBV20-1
TGCAGTGCTAGTCCAGGGACGTATTACGAGCAGTACTTC
CSASPGTYYEQYF
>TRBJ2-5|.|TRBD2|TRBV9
TGTGCCAGCAGCGCCGGACTAGCGGGAGAAGAGACCCTGTACTTC
CASSAGLAGEETLYF
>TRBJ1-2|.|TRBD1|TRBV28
TGTGCCAGCAGAGAGATCGGACAGGCGGACTATGGCTACACCTTC
CASREIGQADYGYTF
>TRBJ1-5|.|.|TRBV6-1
TGTGCCAGCAGTGAAGCTATAAGTCAGCCCCAGCATTTT
CASSEAISQPQHF
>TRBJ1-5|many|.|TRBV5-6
TGTGCCAGCAGCTTGTGGGGTATCGAAGAACAGCCCCAGCATTTT
CASSLWGIEEQPQHF
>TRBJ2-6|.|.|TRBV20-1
TGCAGTGCTAGGCACAGAAGCAAGGCCAACGTCCTGACTTTC
CSARHRSKANVLTF
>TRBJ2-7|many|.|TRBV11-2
TGTGCCAGCAGCTTTCGCCTGACAGTTTCCGAGCAGTACTTC
CASSFRLTVSEQYF
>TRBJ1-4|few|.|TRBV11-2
TGTGCCAGCAGCCTTTTAGTTTCCCGGGGAAAAAAACTGTTTTTT
CASSLLVSRGKKLFF
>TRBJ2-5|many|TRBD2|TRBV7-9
TGTGTCTGCGTGACTAGCGGGTATCAAGAGACCCAGTACTTC
CVCVTSGYQETQYF
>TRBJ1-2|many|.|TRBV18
TGTGCCAGCTCACCGCGAGACGGGTATGGCTACACCTTC
CASSPRDGYGYTF
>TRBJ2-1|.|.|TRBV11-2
TGTGCCAGCAGCTTAGTTGGGCCAGGTGAGCAGTTCTTC
CASSLVGPGEQFF
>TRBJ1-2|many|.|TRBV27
TGTGCCAGCAGTTTATCTGGGTACTATGGCTACACCTTC
CASSLSGYYGYTF
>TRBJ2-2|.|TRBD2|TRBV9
TGTGCCAGCAGCGTAGGGACTAGCGGAAACACCGGGGAGCTGTTTTTT
CASSVGTSGNTGELFF
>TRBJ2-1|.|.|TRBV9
TGTGCCAGCAGCGCCGGAGGGCCAATTGATGAGCAGTTCTTC
CASSAGGPIDEQFF
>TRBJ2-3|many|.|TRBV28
TGTGCCAGCAGTTCGCCTAGCACAGATACGCAGTATTTT
CASSSPSTDTQYF
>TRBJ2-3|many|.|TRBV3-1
TGTGCCAGCAGCCACAGGGGTTTAGGAGATACGCAGTATTTT
CASSHRGLGDTQYF
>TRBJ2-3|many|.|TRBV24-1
TGTGCCACCGAGGGTCAAAGCACAGATACGCAGTATTTT
CATEGQSTDTQYF
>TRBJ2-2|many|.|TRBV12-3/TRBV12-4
TGTGCCAGCAGGGACCCTAGCAGGTCCGGGGAGCTGTTTTTT
CASRDPSRSGELFF
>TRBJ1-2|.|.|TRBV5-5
TGTGCCAGCAGTTCAGGAGGATCCGGGAACCTCTATGGCTACACCTTC
CASSSGGSGNLYGYTF
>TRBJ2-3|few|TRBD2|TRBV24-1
TGTGCCACCAGTGCGCCTAGCGGGAGGTCGGCAGATACGCAGTATTTT
CATSAPSGRSADTQYF
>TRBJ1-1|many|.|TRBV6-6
TGTGCCAGCAGTTACTCGAAGAGACAGAGGAACACTGAAGCTTTCTTT
CASSYSKRQRNTEAFF
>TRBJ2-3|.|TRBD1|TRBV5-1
TGCGCCAGCAGCACGGGACAGGGGACCTTAGATACGCAGTATTTT
CASSTGQGTLDTQYF
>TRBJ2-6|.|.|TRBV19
TGTGCCAGTATGGTGTTCGCCTCTGGGGCCAACGTCCTGACTTTC
CASMVFASGANVLTF
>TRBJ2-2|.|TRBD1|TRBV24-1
TGTGCCACCAGTGATTTGAGGGACAGGGCCACCGGGGAGCTGTTTTTT
CATSDLRDRATGELFF
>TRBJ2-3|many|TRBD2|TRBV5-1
TGCGCCAGCAGCGGGGGGACTAGCGGGCCCACAGATACGCAGTATTTT
CASSGGTSGPTDTQYF
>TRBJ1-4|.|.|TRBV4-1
TGCGCCAGCGGCCTTGGAAATGAAAAACTGTTTTTT
CASGLGNEKLFF
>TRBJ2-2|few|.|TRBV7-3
TGTGCCAGCAGCTTAGGCGGATTTAGGACCGGGGGGCTGTTTTTT
CASSLGGFRTGGLFF
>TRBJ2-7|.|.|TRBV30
TGTGCCTGGTGTCCGGTGGAGTCCTCCTTCAAATACGAGCAGTACTTC
CAWCPVESSFKYEQYF
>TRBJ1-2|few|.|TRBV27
TGTGCCAGCAGTTTATCAAAGGGACAAAGCGGCTACACCTTC
CASSLSKGQSGYTF
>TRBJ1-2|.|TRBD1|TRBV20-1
TGCAGTGCTAATACACCGCTCGGGACAGGGAGCAACTATGGCTACACCTTC
CSANTPLGTGSNYGYTF
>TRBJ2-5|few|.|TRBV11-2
TGTGCCAGCAGCTTCAGGGCGACAACCGCCCAAGAGACCCAGTACTTC
CASSFRATTAQETQYF
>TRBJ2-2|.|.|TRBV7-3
TGTGCCAGCAGTTACGGTGTGAACACCGGGGAGCTGTTTTTT
CASSYGVNTGELFF
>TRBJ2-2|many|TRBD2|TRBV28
TGTGCCAGCAGCCAGGGACTAGCGGCGAACACCGGGGAGCTGTTTTTT
CASSQGLAANTGELFF
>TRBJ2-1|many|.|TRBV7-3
TGTGCCAGCAGCTTAATAGCCACAGGCTACAATGAGCAGTTCTTC
CASSLIATGYNEQFF
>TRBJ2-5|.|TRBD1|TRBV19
TGTGCCAGTAGTCCCCGGGACAGCCCCAGGGAGACCCAGTACTTC
CASSPRDSPRETQYF
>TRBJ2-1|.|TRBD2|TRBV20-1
TGCAGTGCTAGTCGACTAGCGGGATCTGGTGAGCAGTTCTTC
CSASRLAGSGEQFF
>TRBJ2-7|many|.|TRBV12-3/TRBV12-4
TGTGCCAGCAGTTTTACAGGGAATGGCGAGCAGTACTTC
CASSFTGNGEQYF
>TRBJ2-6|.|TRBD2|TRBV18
TGTGCCAGCTCACCAAGCGGGACGGTGAGTCCGGGGGCCAACGTCCTGACTTTC
CASSPSGTVSPGANVLTF
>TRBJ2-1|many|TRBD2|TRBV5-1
TGCGCCAGCAGCTTTACGGGAGGGCCTCCTGGGAATGAGCAGTTCTTC
CASSFTGGPPGNEQFF
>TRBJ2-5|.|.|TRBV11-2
TGTGCCAGCAGCTTAGAGGGTTTATTAGGGAGACAAAAGACCCAGTACTTC
CASSLEGLLGRQKTQYF